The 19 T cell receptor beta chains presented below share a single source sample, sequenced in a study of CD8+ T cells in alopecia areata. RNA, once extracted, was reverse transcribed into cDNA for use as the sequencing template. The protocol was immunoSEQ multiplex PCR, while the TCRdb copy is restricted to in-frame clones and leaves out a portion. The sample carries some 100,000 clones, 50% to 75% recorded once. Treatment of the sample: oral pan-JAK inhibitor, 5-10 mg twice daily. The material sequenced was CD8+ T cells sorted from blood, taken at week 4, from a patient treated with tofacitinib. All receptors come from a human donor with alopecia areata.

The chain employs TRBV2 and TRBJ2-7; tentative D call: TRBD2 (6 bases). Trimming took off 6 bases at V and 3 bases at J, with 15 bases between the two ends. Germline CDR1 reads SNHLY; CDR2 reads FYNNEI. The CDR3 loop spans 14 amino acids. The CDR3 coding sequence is TGTGCCAGCAGAGGGTCGGGGGAACACTACGAGCAGTACTTC. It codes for CASRGSGEHYEQYF.

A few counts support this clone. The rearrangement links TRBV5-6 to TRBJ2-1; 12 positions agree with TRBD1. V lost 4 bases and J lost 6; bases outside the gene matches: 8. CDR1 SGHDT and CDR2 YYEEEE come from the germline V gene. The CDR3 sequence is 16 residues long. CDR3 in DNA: TGTGCCAGCAGCCATGGGACAGGGGGCTCGGGCAATGAGCAGTTCTTC. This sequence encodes CASSHGTGGSGNEQFF.

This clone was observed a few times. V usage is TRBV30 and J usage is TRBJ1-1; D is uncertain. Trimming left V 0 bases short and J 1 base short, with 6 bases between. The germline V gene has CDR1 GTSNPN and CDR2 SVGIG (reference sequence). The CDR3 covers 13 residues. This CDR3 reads CAWSVAPNTEAFF. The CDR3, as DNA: TGTGCCTGGAGTGTGGCTCCGAACACTGAAGCTTTCTTT.

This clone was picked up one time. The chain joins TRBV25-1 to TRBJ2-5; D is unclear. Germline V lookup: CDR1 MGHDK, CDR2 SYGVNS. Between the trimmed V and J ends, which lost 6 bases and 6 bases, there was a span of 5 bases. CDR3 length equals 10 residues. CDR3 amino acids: CASRGKTQYF. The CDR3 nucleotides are TGTGCCAGCAGAGGGAAGACCCAGTACTTC.

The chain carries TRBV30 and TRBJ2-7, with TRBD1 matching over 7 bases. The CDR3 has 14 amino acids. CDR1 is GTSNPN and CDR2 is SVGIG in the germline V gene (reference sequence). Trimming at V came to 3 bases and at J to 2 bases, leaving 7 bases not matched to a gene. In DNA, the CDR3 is TGTGCCTGGAGGGCCGACAGGGCCCCCTACGAGCAGTACTTC. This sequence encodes CAWRADRAPYEQYF.

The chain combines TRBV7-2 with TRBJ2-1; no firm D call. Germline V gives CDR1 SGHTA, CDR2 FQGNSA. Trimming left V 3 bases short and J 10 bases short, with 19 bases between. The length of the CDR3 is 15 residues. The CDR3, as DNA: TGTGCCAGCAGCTTTCCACTCCCGACACCCGGAGAGCAGTTCTTC. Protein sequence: CASSFPLPTPGEQFF.

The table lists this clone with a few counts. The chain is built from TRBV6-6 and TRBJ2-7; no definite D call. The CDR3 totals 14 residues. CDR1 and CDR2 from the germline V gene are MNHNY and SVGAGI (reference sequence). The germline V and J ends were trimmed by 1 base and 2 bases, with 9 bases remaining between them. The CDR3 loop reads CASSYFGPTYEQYF. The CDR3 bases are TGTGCCAGCAGTTACTTCGGGCCTACCTACGAGCAGTACTTC.

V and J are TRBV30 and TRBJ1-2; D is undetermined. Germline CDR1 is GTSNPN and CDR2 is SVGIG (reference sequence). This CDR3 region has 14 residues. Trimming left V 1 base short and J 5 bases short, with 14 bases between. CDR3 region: CAWSGGGFWYGYTF. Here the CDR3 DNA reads TGTGCCTGGAGTGGCGGCGGGTTTTGGTATGGCTACACCTTC.

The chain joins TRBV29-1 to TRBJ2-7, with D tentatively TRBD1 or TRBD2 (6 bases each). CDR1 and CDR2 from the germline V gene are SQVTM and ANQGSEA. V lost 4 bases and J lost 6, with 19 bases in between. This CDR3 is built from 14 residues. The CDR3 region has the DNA TGCAGCGTTGGGCCCGGTGAAGGGGGGCTCGAGCAGTACTTC. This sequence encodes CSVGPGEGGLEQYF.

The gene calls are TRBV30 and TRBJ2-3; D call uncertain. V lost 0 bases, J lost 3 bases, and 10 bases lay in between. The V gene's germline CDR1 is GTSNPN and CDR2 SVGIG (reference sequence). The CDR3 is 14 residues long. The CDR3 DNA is TGTGCCTGGAGTGTGGCTGGGCGGACAGATACGCAGTATTTT. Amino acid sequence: CAWSVAGRTDTQYF.

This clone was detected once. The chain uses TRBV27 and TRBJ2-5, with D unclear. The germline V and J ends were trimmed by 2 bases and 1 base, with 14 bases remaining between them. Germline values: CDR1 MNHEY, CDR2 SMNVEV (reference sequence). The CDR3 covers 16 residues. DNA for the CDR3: TGTGCCAGCAGTTTACGGTTCGGCTCCGTCCAAGAGACCCAGTACTTC. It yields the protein CASSLRFGSVQETQYF.

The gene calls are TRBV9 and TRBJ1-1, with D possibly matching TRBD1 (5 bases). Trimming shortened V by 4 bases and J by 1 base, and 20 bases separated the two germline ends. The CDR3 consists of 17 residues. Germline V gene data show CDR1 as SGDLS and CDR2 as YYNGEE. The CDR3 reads CASSPPGGRVGNTEAFF. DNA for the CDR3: TGTGCCAGCAGCCCCCCTGGGGGGAGGGTAGGGAACACTGAAGCTTTCTTT.

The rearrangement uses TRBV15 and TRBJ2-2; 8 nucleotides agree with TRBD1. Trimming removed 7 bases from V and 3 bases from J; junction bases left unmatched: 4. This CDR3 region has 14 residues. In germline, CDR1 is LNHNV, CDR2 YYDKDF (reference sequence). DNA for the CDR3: TGTGCCACCACGTCGGACAGGGACACCGGGGAGCTGTTTTTT. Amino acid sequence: CATTSDRDTGELFF. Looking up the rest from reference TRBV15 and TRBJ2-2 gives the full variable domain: DAMVIQNPRYQVTQFGKPVTLSCSQTLNHNVMYWYQQKSSQAPKLLFHYYDKDFNNEADTPDNFQSRRPNTSFCFLDIRSPGLGDTAMYLCATTSDRDTGELFFGEGSRLTVL.

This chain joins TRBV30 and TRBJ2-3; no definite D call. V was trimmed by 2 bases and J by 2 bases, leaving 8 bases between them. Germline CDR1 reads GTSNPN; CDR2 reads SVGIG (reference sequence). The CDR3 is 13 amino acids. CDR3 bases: TGTGCCTGGAGTTTGGACCACACAGATACGCAGTATTTT. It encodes CAWSLDHTDTQYF. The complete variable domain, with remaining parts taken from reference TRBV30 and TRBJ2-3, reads SQTIHQWPATLVQPVGSPLSLECTVEGTSNPNLYWYRQAAGRGLQLLFYSVGIGQISSEVPQNLSASRPQDRQFILSSKKLLLSDSGFYLCAWSLDHTDTQYFGPGTRLTVL.

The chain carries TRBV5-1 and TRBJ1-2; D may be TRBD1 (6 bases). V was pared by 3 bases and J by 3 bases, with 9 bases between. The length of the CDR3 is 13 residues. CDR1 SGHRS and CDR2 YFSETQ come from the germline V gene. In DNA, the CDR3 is TGCGCCAGCAGCTCCGGGACATACTATGGCTACACCTTC. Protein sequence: CASSSGTYYGYTF.

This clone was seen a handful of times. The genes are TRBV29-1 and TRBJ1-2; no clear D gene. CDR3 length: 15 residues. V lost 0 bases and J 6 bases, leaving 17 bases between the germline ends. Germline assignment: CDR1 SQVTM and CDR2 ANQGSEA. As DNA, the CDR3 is TGCAGCGTTGAAGATCCTAGGGCAGTTATGAATGGCTACACCTTC. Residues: CSVEDPRAVMNGYTF.

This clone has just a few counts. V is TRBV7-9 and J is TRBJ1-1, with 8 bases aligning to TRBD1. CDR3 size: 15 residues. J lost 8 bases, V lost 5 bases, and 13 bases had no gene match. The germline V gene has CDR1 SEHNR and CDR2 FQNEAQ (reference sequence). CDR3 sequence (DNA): TGTGCCAGCAGCACCGACTCAGGGGGCGTGGTGGAAGCTTTCTTT. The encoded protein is CASSTDSGGVVEAFF.

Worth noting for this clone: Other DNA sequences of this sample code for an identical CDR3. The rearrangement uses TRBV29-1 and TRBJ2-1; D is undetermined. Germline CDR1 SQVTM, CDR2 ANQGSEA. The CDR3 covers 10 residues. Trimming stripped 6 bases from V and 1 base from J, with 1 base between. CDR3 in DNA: TGCAGCGTGTCCTACAATGAGCAGTTCTTC. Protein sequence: CSVSYNEQFF.

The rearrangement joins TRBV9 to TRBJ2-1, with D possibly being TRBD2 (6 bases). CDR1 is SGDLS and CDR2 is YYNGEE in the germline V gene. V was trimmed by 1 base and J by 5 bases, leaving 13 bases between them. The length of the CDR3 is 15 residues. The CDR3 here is CASSVYGGGHNEQFF. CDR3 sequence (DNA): TGTGCCAGCAGCGTATACGGGGGTGGACACAATGAGCAGTTCTTC.